The present T cell receptor beta chain was sequenced within a study of blood T cell repertoires in COVID-19. The table lists this clone with a few counts. Original methodology: Nucleated cell number was recorded as an estimate derived from reference gene primer amplification. The method was immunoSEQ multiplex PCR; TCRdb's version includes in-frame clones alone and lacks a portion of them. Clonal size and the V and J genes are those of that table, whereas D and trimming came from the DNA. The data show around 100,000 clones, with about 82% seen just once and roughly 12% held by the top ten. Germline loops: CDR1 ENHRY, CDR2 SYGVKD. With V trimmed by 4 bases and J by 10 bases, 5 bases remained unmatched. CDR3 length: 14 residues.

The TCR comes from a man aged 45-65 years with active or convalescent COVID-19. This sequence joins TRBV10-3 and TRBJ1-6; 9 positions agree with TRBD1. The sequenced material came from peripheral blood. The CDR3: CAISGQGEGSPLHF. The CDR3 coding sequence is TGTGCCATCAGTGGACAGGGGGAAGGATCACCCCTCCACTTT.